This TCR beta chain is from a study of blood T cell repertoires in COVID-19. Study details: There were acute and convalescent COVID-19 samples, and they came from the United States, Italy and Spain.

Here immunoSEQ multiplex PCR was the method, and the copy in TCRdb shows in-frame clones only, minus some. This sample has more than 400,000 clones, with around 91% found just once. Germline assignment: CDR1 SNHLY and CDR2 FYNNEI. With 5 bases clipped from V and 3 bases from J, the junction kept 11 bases outside the gene matches. The CDR3 is made up of 17 amino acids. This TCR came from a man aged 18 to 30 who had recovered from COVID-19. Sequencing input: PBMCs or T cells enriched from blood (not recorded which). The V gene is TRBV2, the J gene TRBJ2-1; TRBD2 agrees at 9 bases. The CDR3 is CASSPMTGLALYNEQFF. CDR3 in DNA: TGTGCCAGCAGTCCGATGACAGGACTAGCGCTCTACAATGAGCAGTTCTTC.